A selection of T cell receptor beta chains follows, all from one sample in a study of T cell responses to AZD1222 COVID-19 vaccine. Data came from immunoSEQ multiplex PCR; TCRdb stores just in-frame clones and leaves some out. The sample records about 160,000 clones, about nine tenths being singletons. Sequencing was performed on peripheral blood, taken on day 0 of AZD1222 vaccination. Every receptor here comes from an adult in good health. The CDR3 runs from the conserved cysteine through the conserved F or W. The D gene is left open where the match is weak. Clone size appears in some rows only: once, few, many, or a class for an expanded clone.

.	TRBV10-1	TRBJ1-2	.	CASGIGQTTAGYTF	TGCGCCAGCGGAATCGGACAGACTACAGCTGGCTACACCTTC
.	TRBV12-3/TRBV12-4	TRBJ2-5	.	CASSPGTSETQYF	TGTGCCAGCAGTCCCGGGACATCGGAGACCCAGTACTTC
.	TRBV28	TRBJ1-2	few	CASSPLRWGSSYGYTF	TGTGCCAGCAGTCCGCTTCGTTGGGGAAGTAGCTATGGCTACACCTTC
.	TRBV18	TRBJ1-5	.	CASSPRETAQPQHF	TGTGCCAGCTCACCAAGGGAGACGGCTCAGCCCCAGCATTTT
.	TRBV6-5	TRBJ1-5	.	CASRRTENQPQHF	TGTGCCAGCCGGCGGACAGAAAATCAGCCCCAGCATTTT
.	TRBV6-5	TRBJ2-7	once	CASSYYPLTGAGEQYF	TGTGCCAGCAGTTATTATCCACTTACCGGGGCGGGCGAGCAGTACTTC
TRBD1	TRBV6-6	TRBJ1-1	.	CASTPRGLHNEAFF	TGTGCCAGCACCCCCAGGGGGCTCCACAATGAAGCTTTCTTT
.	TRBV28	TRBJ1-5	.	CASTGDRLNNQPQHF	TGTGCCAGCACGGGCGACCGCTTGAACAATCAGCCCCAGCATTTT
.	TRBV7-2	TRBJ1-6	.	CASSLGGSGPPLHF	TGTGCCAGCAGCTTAGGAGGGTCGGGGCCACCCCTCCACTTT
.	TRBV6-1	TRBJ1-3	.	CASSEGGLKNTIYF	TGTGCCAGCAGTGAAGGAGGGTTAAAAAACACCATATATTTT
.	TRBV14	TRBJ1-2	.	CASSGQGMGYTF	TGTGCCAGCAGCGGGCAGGGGATGGGCTACACCTTC
.	TRBV4-1	TRBJ1-6	.	CASSQDRARSNSYNSPLHF	TGCGCCAGCAGCCAAGATCGGGCCCGTTCGAACTCCTATAATTCACCCCTCCACTTT
TRBD1	TRBV28	TRBJ1-4	.	CASSLRTGGEKLFF	TGTGCCAGCAGTCTCAGGACAGGGGGGGAAAAACTGTTTTTT
TRBD1	TRBV19	TRBJ1-5	.	CASSIAPTGSQPQHF	TGTGCCAGTAGTATAGCCCCGACAGGGTCCCAGCCCCAGCATTTT
TRBD2	TRBV5-1	TRBJ2-3	.	CASSTSGGYTDTQYF	TGCGCCAGCTCGACTAGCGGGGGGTACACAGATACGCAGTATTTT
TRBD1	TRBV6-5	TRBJ1-2	.	CASINSPGQGTGYTF	TGTGCCAGCATCAACTCCCCGGGACAGGGGACTGGCTACACCTTC
.	TRBV6-5	TRBJ2-7	.	CASRGTISYEQYF	TGTGCCAGCAGGGGGACGATTTCTTACGAGCAGTACTTC
TRBD2	TRBV5-1	TRBJ2-7	.	CASSLLTSGSYEQYF	TGCGCCAGCAGCTTGTTGACTAGCGGGTCCTACGAGCAGTACTTC
.	TRBV5-1	TRBJ1-1	.	CASSREGGLDLNTEAFF	TGCGCCAGCAGCCGCGAGGGGGGCTTGGATCTAAACACTGAAGCTTTCTTT
.	TRBV18	TRBJ2-7	.	CASSPSHYEQYF	TGTGCCAGCTCACCATCGCACTACGAGCAGTACTTC
.	TRBV11-3	TRBJ1-2	.	CASSSIYGANYGYTF	TGTGCCAGCAGCTCGATCTATGGGGCCAACTATGGCTACACCTTC
TRBD1	TRBV7-8	TRBJ1-3	.	CASRAETGPLGNTIYF	TGTGCCAGCAGAGCAGAGACAGGGCCTCTGGGGAACACCATATATTTT
.	TRBV4-1	TRBJ1-5	.	CASSQGDWELGQPQHF	TGCGCCAGCAGCCAGGGTGACTGGGAACTTGGTCAGCCCCAGCATTTT
TRBD2	TRBV15	TRBJ2-5	.	CATSRVRGGETQYF	TGTGCCACCAGCAGAGTGCGCGGGGGAGAGACCCAGTACTTC
.	TRBV18	TRBJ1-1	.	CASSPNYGRALADTEAFF	TGTGCCAGCTCACCAAATTACGGTAGAGCCCTGGCGGACACTGAAGCTTTCTTT